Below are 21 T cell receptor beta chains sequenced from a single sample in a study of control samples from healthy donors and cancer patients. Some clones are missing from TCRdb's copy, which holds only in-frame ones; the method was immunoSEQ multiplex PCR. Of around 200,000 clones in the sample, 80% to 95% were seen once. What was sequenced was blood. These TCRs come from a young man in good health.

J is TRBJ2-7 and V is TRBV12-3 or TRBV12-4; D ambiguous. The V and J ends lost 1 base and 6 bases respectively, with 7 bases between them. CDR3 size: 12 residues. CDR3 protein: CASSLGQPEQYF. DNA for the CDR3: TGTGCCAGCAGTTTAGGACAACCCGAGCAGTACTTC.

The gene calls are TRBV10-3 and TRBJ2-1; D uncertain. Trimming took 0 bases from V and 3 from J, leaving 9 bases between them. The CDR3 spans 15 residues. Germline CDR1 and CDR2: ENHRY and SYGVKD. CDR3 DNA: TGTGCCATCAGTGAGTCGCAGGTTTTCTACAATGAGCAGTTCTTC. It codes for CAISESQVFYNEQFF.

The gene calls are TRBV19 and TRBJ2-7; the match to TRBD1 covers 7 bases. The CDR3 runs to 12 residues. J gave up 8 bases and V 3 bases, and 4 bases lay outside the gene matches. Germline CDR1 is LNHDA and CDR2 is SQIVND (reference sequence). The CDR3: CASSMEQGKQYF. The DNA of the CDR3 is TGTGCCAGTAGTATGGAACAGGGGAAGCAGTACTTC.

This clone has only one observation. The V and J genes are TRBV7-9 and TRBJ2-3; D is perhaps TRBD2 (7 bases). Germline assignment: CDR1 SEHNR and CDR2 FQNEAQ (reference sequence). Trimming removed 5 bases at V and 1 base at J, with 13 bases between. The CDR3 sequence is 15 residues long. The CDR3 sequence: CASSKGGGGTDTQYF. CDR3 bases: TGTGCCAGCAGCAAAGGGGGGGGAGGCACAGATACGCAGTATTTT.

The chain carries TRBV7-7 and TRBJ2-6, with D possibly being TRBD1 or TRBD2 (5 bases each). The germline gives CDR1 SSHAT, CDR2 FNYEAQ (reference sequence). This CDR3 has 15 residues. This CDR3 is CAIDEGSSGANVLTF. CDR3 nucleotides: TGTGCTATAGATGAGGGGAGCTCTGGGGCCAACGTCCTGACTTTC.

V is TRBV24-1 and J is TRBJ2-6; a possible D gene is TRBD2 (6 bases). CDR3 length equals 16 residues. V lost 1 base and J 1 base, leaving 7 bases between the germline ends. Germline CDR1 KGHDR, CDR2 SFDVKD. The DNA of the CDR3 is TGTGCCACCAGTGATTTCCGGGAGTCTGGGGCCAACGTCCTGACTTTC. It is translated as CATSDFRESGANVLTF.

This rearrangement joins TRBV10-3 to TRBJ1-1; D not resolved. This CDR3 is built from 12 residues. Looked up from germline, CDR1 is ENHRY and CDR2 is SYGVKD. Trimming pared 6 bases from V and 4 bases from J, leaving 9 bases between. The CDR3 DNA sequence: TGTGCCATCAGCGATTATAGCACTGAAGCTTTCTTT. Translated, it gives CAISDYSTEAFF.

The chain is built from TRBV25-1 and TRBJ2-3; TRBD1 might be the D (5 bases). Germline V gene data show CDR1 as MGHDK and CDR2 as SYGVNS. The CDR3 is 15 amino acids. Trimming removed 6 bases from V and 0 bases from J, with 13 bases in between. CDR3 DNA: TGTGCCAGCAGAGTAGGGGATTTTAGCACAGATACGCAGTATTTT. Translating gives CASRVGDFSTDTQYF. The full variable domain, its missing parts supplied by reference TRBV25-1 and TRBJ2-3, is EADIYQTPRYLVIGTGKKITLECSQTMGHDKMYWYQQDPGMELHLIHYSYGVNSTEKGDLSSESTVSRIRTEHFPLTLESARPSHTSQYLCASRVGDFSTDTQYFGPGTRLTVL.

CDR3 coding DNA: TGTGCAAGTCGCTTACATGGGGACAGGGCAAAAGAGACCCAGTACTTC. Protein: CASRLHGDRAKETQYF. The rearrangement uses TRBV12-2 and TRBJ2-5; TRBD1 is the table's D call, not checked against the DNA. TRBV12-2 represents a pseudogene. The CDR3 covers 16 residues.

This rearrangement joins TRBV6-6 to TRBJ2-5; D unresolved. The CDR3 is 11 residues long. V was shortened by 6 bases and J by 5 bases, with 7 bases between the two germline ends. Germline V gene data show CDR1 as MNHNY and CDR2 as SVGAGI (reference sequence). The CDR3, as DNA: TGTGCCAGCAGCCCCGGTGAGACCCAGTACTTC. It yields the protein CASSPGETQYF.

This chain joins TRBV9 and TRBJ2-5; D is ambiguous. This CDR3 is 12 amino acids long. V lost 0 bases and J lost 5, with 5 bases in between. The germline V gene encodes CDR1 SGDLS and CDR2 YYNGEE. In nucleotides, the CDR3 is TGTGCCAGCAGCGTAGATGATGAGACCCAGTACTTC. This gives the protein CASSVDDETQYF.

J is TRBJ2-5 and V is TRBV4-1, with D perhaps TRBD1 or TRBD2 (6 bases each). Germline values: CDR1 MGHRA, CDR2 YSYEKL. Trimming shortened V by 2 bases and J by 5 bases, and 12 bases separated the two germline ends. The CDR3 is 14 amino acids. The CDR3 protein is CASSQPGAWETQYF. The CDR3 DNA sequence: TGCGCCAGCAGCCAACCGGGGGCGTGGGAGACCCAGTACTTC.

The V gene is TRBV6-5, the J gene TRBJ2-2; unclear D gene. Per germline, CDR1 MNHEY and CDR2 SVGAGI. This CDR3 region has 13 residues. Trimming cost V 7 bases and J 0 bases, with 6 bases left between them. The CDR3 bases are TGTGCCAGCATGGGGTCGAACACCGGGGAGCTGTTTTTT. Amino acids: CASMGSNTGELFF.

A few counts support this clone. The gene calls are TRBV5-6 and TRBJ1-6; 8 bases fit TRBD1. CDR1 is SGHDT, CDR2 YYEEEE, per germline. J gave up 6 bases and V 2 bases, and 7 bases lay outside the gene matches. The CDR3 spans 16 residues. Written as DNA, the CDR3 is TGTGCCAGCAGCTTTTGGCAGGGGGCTGGTAATTCACCCCTCCACTTT. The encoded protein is CASSFWQGAGNSPLHF. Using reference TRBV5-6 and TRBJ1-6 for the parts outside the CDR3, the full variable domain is DAGVTQSPTHLIKTRGQQVTLRCSPKSGHDTVSWYQQALGQGPQFIFQYYEEEERQRGNFPDRFSGHQFPNYSSELNVNALLLGDSALYLCASSFWQGAGNSPLHFGNGTRLTVT.

This CDR3 is CSADSGTGTYEQYF. CDR3 in DNA: TGCAGCGCTGATTCCGGGACAGGGACCTACGAGCAGTACTTC. The gene calls are TRBV29-1 and TRBJ2-7, with 9 bases fitting TRBD1. The CDR3 totals 14 residues. Per germline, CDR1 SQVTM and CDR2 ANQGSEA. V shed 7 bases, J shed 2 bases, and the junction held 9 bases outside the gene matches.

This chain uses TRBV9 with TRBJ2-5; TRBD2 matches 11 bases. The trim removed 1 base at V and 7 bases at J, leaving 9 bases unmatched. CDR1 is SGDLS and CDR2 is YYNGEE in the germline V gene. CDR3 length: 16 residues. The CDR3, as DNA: TGTGCCAGCAGCGTAATGTCTAGCGGGGGGCCAGGGACCCAGTACTTC. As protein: CASSVMSSGGPGTQYF.

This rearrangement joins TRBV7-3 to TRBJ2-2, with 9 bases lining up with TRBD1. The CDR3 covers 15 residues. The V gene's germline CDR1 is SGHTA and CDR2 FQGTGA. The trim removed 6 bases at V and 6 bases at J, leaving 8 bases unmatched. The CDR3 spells CASRPGQGIAGELFF. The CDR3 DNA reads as TGTGCCAGCAGACCAGGACAGGGGATTGCCGGGGAGCTGTTTTTT.

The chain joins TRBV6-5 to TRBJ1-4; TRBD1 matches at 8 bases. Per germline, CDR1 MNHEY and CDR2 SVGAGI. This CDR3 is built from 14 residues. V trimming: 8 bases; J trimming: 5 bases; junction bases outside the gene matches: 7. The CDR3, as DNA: TGTGCCAGCGGGTCGCGGACAGGGAATGAAAAACTGTTTTTT. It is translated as CASGSRTGNEKLFF.

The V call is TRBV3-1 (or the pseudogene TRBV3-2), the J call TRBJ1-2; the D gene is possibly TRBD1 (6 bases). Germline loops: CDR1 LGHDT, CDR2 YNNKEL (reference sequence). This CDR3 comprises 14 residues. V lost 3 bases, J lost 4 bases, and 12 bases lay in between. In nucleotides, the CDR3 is TGTGCCAGCAGCCAGGGTGGGGGCTCCTATGGCTACACCTTC. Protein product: CASSQGGGSYGYTF.

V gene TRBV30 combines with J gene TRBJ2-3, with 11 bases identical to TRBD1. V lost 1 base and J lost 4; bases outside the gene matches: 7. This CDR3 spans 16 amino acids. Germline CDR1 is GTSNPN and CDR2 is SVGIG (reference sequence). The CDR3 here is CAWSARTGGVADTQYF. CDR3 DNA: TGTGCCTGGAGTGCTCGGACAGGGGGCGTCGCAGATACGCAGTATTTT.

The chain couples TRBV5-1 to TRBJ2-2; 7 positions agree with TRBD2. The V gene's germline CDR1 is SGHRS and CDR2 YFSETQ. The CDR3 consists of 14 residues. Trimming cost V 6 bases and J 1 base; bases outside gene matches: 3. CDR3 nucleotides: TGCGCCAGCAAACTAGCGAAGAACACCGGGGAGCTGTTTTTT. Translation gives CASKLAKNTGELFF.